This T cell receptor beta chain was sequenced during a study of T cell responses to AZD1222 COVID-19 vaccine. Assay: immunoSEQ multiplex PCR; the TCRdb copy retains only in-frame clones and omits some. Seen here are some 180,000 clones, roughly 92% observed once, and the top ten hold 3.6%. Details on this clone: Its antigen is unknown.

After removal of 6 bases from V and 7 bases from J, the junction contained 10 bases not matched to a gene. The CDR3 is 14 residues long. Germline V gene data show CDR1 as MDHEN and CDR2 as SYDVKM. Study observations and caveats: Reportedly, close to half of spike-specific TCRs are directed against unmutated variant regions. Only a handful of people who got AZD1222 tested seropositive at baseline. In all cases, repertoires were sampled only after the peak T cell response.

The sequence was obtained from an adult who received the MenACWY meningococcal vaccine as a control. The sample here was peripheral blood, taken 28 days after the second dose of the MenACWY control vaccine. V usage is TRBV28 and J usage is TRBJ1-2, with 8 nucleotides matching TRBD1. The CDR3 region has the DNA TGTGCCAGCAGGATGGACAGGGCAAGGGGTGGCTACACCTTC. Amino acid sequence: CASRMDRARGGYTF.